These 16 T cell receptor beta chains were all obtained from the same sample, sequenced in a study of blood T cells in healthy people across ages. Together with a sample-barcoded 5' primer, a J-beta primer mix was included in a second PCR lasting roughly 7 to 11 cycles. MiXCR, run by TCRdb on the 5' RACE reads, gives a single entry per CDR3 protein. The sample has 910,000 or so distinct CDR3 sequences; 45% to 60% are singletons. Sequencing was performed on blood. These TCRs come from a woman aged 55 to 70 in good health.

As concerns this clonotype: The junction shows a germline mismatch at one end, possibly a read error. This chain uses TRBV25-1 with TRBJ2-5; D is ambiguous. CDR1 MGHDK and CDR2 SYGVNS come from the germline V gene. This CDR3 contains 12 residues. In nucleotides, the CDR3 is TGTGCCAGCAGTAAATATAGTAATGAGCAGTACTTC. Translating it yields CASSKYSNEQYF.

Ten or more counts support this clonotype. This chain links TRBV12-3 or TRBV12-4 with TRBJ2-1; TRBD2 agrees at 8 bases. The CDR3 loop spans 16 amino acids. V lost 2 bases, J lost 7 bases, and 10 bases stayed unmatched. DNA of the CDR3: TGTGCCAGCAGTTTAAGTCCAAGCGGGAGTTGGAATGAGCAGTTCTTC. It encodes CASSLSPSGSWNEQFF.

V gene TRBV7-7 combines with J gene TRBJ2-5, with a weak D call TRBD1 (6 bases). Germline V gene sequence: CDR1 SSHAT, CDR2 FNYEAQ (reference sequence). The length of the CDR3 is 14 residues. V was trimmed by 8 bases and J by 5 bases, leaving 18 bases between them. CDR3 protein: CASGLQGGSETQYF. CDR3 nucleotides: TGTGCCAGCGGGTTACAGGGCGGTTCGGAGACCCAGTACTTC.

CDR3 sequence: CATGTGTQETQYF. The CDR3 DNA is TGTGCCACTGGGACAGGGACACAAGAGACCCAGTACTTC. The chain couples TRBV10-3 to TRBJ2-5; TRBD1 matches 9 bases. CDR1 is ENHRY, CDR2 SYGVKD, per germline. The J segment lost 2 bases and the V segment lost 10 bases, leaving 5 bases of the junction unmatched. The CDR3 sequence is 13 residues long.

This clonotype was seen a few times. The CDR3 region is CASSLGFLGETQYF. The DNA of the CDR3 is TGTGCCAGCAGCTTAGGGTTCCTAGGGGAGACCCAGTACTTC. V usage is TRBV13 and J usage is TRBJ2-5; D call uncertain. This CDR3 has 14 amino acids. In germline, CDR1 is PRHDT, CDR2 FYEKMQ (reference sequence). Between the trimmed V and J ends, which lost 0 bases and 5 bases, there was a span of 10 bases.

This clonotype showed up just a few times. The chain combines TRBV27 with TRBJ2-3, with 10 bases matching TRBD1. The V gene end was trimmed by 6 bases and the J gene end by 4 bases; junction bases not matched to a gene: 10. Germline CDR1 MNHEY, CDR2 SMNVEV (reference sequence). CDR3 length equals 16 residues. CDR3 DNA: TGTGCCAGCAGCCTACTTATTGGGACAGGGGCAGATACGCAGTATTTT. The encoded protein is CASSLLIGTGADTQYF.

This clonotype came up a few times. The gene calls are TRBV12-3 or TRBV12-4 and TRBJ2-1; D possibly corresponds to TRBD2 (5 bases). TRBJ2-7 explains the end of the DNA better; the J call may be wrong. The CDR3 contains 12 residues. The CDR3 nucleotides read TGTGCCAGCCGGGGTACCTACAATGAGCAGTACTTC. Its translation: CASRGTYNEQYF.

This clonotype was found a few times. This chain joins TRBV9 and TRBJ2-7, with TRBD2 identical over 9 bases. The V gene end was trimmed by 4 bases and the J gene end by 6 bases; junction bases not matched to a gene: 11. Germline V lookup: CDR1 SGDLS, CDR2 YYNGEE. This CDR3 region has 15 residues. CDR3 region: CASSQGVSGRSEQYF. As DNA, the CDR3 is TGTGCCAGCAGCCAAGGGGTTAGCGGGAGATCCGAGCAGTACTTC.

This clonotype was recorded a few times. This chain joins TRBV7-8 and TRBJ2-3; D possibly corresponds to TRBD2 (5 bases). Trimming took 1 base from V and 0 from J, leaving 11 bases between them. In germline, CDR1 is SGHVS, CDR2 FQNEAQ. The CDR3 extends over 16 amino acids. The DNA for the CDR3 is TGTGCCAGCAGCTTAGACTTGGGGAGAAGCACAGATACGCAGTATTTT. It codes for CASSLDLGRSTDTQYF.

On this clonotype itself: The junction departs from germline at one end; a sequencing error may be responsible. The V gene is TRBV5-1, the J gene TRBJ2-5, with 8 bases lining up with TRBD2. The J call may not be correct, given that the DNA end is closer to TRBJ2-7. This CDR3 contains 16 residues. Germline assignment: CDR1 SGHRS and CDR2 YFSETQ. CDR3 coding DNA: TGCGCCGGCAGCCTGAAGGTTAGCGGGATAGTGGGCGAGCAGTACTTC. Translated: CAGSLKVSGIVGEQYF.

This clonotype was seen only a few times. The genes are TRBV7-3 and TRBJ1-1, with D unresolved. Per germline, CDR1 SGHTA and CDR2 FQGTGA. The CDR3 loop spans 16 amino acids. V was shortened by 5 bases and J by 2 bases, with 18 bases between the two germline ends. CDR3 bases: TGTGCCAGCAGCCAAGGAGGCCGGCGGGGTAACACTGAAGCTTTCTTT. Its translation: CASSQGGRRGNTEAFF. Drawing the rest from reference TRBV7-3 and TRBJ1-1, the complete variable domain is GAGVSQTPSNKVTEKGKYVELRCDPISGHTALYWYRQSLGQGPEFLIYFQGTGAADDSGLPNDRFFAVRPEGSVSTLKIQRTERGDSAVYLCASSQGGRRGNTEAFFGQGTRLTVV.

There are a few counts of this clonotype. The CDR3 DNA sequence: TGCGCCAGCCCTGAGAGGGAGCGAGAACTATCCTACAATGAGCAGTTCTTC. Amino acid sequence: CASPERERELSYNEQFF. J is TRBJ2-1 and V is TRBV5-1, with D maybe TRBD2 (5 bases). The V and J ends lost 7 bases and 1 base respectively, with 21 bases between them. CDR1 is SGHRS and CDR2 is YFSETQ in the germline V gene. The CDR3 is 17 residues long.

This clonotype turned up a few times. The chain has TRBV4-2 and TRBJ2-1, with a possible D match to TRBD1 (6 bases). The CDR3 is 17 residues long. Trimming left V 3 bases short and J 2 bases short, with 17 bases between. In germline, CDR1 is LGHNA, CDR2 YNFKEQ. The CDR3 reads CASSQKPETGPYNEQFF. In nucleotides, the CDR3 is TGTGCCAGCAGCCAGAAGCCCGAGACAGGTCCCTACAATGAGCAGTTCTTC.

This clonotype appeared a single time. J is TRBJ1-1 and V is TRBV20-1, with a weak D call TRBD1 (5 bases). This CDR3 spans 14 amino acids. Germline V gene lookup returns CDR1 DFQATT and CDR2 SNEGSKA (reference sequence). Trimming left V 4 bases short and J 0 bases short, with 12 bases between. In DNA, the CDR3 is TGCAGTGCTACAGGGAGTTGGGTGAACACTGAAGCTTTCTTT. Protein product: CSATGSWVNTEAFF.

As regards this clonotype: One end of the junction does not line up with germline, which may come from a read error. The chain uses TRBV28 and TRBJ2-7; D not resolved. Germline lookup yields CDR1 MDHEN and CDR2 SYDVKM. The CDR3 has 15 amino acids. In DNA form, the CDR3 reads TGTGCCAGCAGTATTTCCATCCTACCTATTTACGAGCAGTATTTC. It translates to CASSISILPIYEQYF. The variable domain in full, completed from reference TRBV28 and TRBJ2-7, reads DVKVTQSSRYLVKRTGEKVFLECVQDMDHENMFWYRQDPGLGLRLIYFSYDVKMKEKGDIPEGYSVSREKKERFSLILESASTNQTSMYLCASSISILPIYEQYFGPGTRLTVT.

This chain uses TRBV12-3 or TRBV12-4 with TRBJ2-6, with D perhaps given as TRBD1 or TRBD2 (5 bases each). This CDR3 has 14 amino acids. Trimming took 6 bases from V and 6 from J, leaving 12 bases between them. For the CDR3, the DNA is TGTGCCAGCAGATTTAGAGGGGTGGCCAACGTCCTGACTTTC. This translates into CASRFRGVANVLTF.